This entry lists 20 T cell receptor beta chains sequenced from one sample in a study of T cell changes during pregnancy in multiple sclerosis. Libraries were prepared by immunoSEQ multiplex PCR; TCRdb keeps only in-frame clonotypes and omits some of them. The sample records around 77,000 clones, 75% to 95% being singletons. The sample in question was peripheral blood, obtained in the third trimester of pregnancy. These receptors were obtained from a female donor in good health, enrolled as a control in a pregnancy study.

The V gene is TRBV4-3, the J gene TRBJ1-2; no clear D gene. With 0 bases removed from V and 3 bases from J, the gap between germline ends came to 11 bases. The CDR3 covers 15 residues. Germline lookup yields CDR1 LGHNA and CDR2 YSLEER. CDR3 in amino acids: CASSQDRRGYYGYTF. The CDR3 DNA reads as TGCGCCAGCAGCCAAGATCGTCGGGGTTACTATGGCTACACCTTC.

J is TRBJ2-7 and V is TRBV27, with a tentative D call TRBD1 (6 bases). This CDR3 contains 13 residues. Germline values: CDR1 MNHEY, CDR2 SMNVEV (reference sequence). V was clipped by 3 bases and J by 2 bases, with 8 bases between them. The CDR3 here is CASSLGATYEQYF. CDR3 nucleotide sequence: TGTGCCAGCAGTTTGGGGGCAACCTACGAGCAGTACTTC.

The CDR3 DNA reads as TGTGCCAGCAGCTTGCCGGGGTCGCACAATGAGCAGTTCTTC. The encoded protein is CASSLPGSHNEQFF. This rearrangement joins TRBV5-4 to TRBJ2-1, with a weak D call TRBD2 (5 bases). CDR3 length equals 14 residues. Per the germline V gene, CDR1 is SGHNT and CDR2 is YYREEE (reference sequence). Trimming cost V 1 base and J 5 bases, with 10 bases left between them.

As regards this clone: Different DNA sequences within this sample yield the same CDR3. The genes are TRBV28 and TRBJ1-2, with 8 bases identical to TRBD1. Germline CDR1 MDHEN, CDR2 SYDVKM. The CDR3 spans 14 residues. After removal of 2 bases from V and 3 bases from J, the junction contained 2 bases not matched to a gene. CDR3 residues: CASSLRQGYYGYTF. In DNA form, the CDR3 reads TGTGCCAGCAGTTTACGACAGGGGTACTATGGCTACACCTTC.

This chain uses TRBV18 with TRBJ2-1, with 8 bases aligning to TRBD1. The V gene end was trimmed by 8 bases and the J gene end by 4 bases; junction bases not matched to a gene: 10. This CDR3 spans 15 amino acids. Germline V gene sequence: CDR1 KGHSH, CDR2 LQKENI. The CDR3 here is CASRQGFGEYNEQFF. CDR3 nucleotide sequence: TGTGCCAGCAGACAGGGGTTCGGGGAATACAATGAGCAGTTCTTC. The whole variable domain, filled in from reference TRBV18 and TRBJ2-1, reads NAGVMQNPRHLVRRRGQEARLRCSPMKGHSHVYWYRQLPEEGLKFMVYLQKENIIDESGMPKERFSAEFPKEGPSILRIQQVVRGDSAAYFCASRQGFGEYNEQFFGPGTRLTVL.

This rearrangement joins TRBV5-4 to TRBJ2-5; 8 bases are shared with TRBD2. Germline CDR1 and CDR2: SGHNT and YYREEE (reference sequence). The CDR3 consists of 16 residues. After removal of 0 bases from V and 5 bases from J, the junction contained 9 bases not matched to a gene. CDR3 residues: CASSLAKGTRTETQYF. The CDR3 bases are TGTGCCAGCAGCTTGGCCAAAGGGACTAGAACGGAGACCCAGTACTTC.

This chain connects TRBV6-6 to TRBJ1-1, with 8 bases matching TRBD1. The V segment lost 7 bases and the J segment 3 bases; nucleotides outside the gene matches: 7. From germline, CDR1 is MNHNY and CDR2 SVGAGI (reference sequence). CDR3 length equals 14 residues. CDR3: CASTLQGVYTEAFF. The CDR3 bases are TGTGCCAGCACCTTACAGGGGGTTTACACTGAAGCTTTCTTT.

The chain employs TRBV19 and TRBJ1-2; 7 bases are shared with TRBD1. The CDR3 consists of 15 residues. Germline CDR1 LNHDA, CDR2 SQIVND (reference sequence). V was pared by 7 bases and J by 6 bases, with 14 bases of the junction left unmatched. CDR3 nucleotides: TGTGCCAGTATCCCCCTAGGTAGGGGGCAAGATGGCTACACCTTC. Protein sequence: CASIPLGRGQDGYTF.

This rearrangement joins TRBV29-1 to TRBJ2-6; D may be TRBD1 (5 bases). The CDR3 sequence is 14 residues long. Germline lookup yields CDR1 SQVTM and CDR2 ANQGSEA. Trimming took off 1 base at V and 2 bases at J, with 6 bases between the two ends. The CDR3 is CSVEVGAGANVLTF. The CDR3 DNA reads TGCAGCGTTGAAGTAGGGGCTGGGGCCAACGTCCTGACTTTC.

V usage is TRBV5-1 and J usage is TRBJ1-1; D not certain. This CDR3 comprises 13 residues. Trimming shortened V by 5 bases and J by 1 base, and 9 bases separated the two germline ends. CDR1 is SGHRS, CDR2 YFSETQ, per germline. CDR3 sequence: CASSSDWNTEAFF. CDR3 DNA: TGCGCCAGCAGTTCGGACTGGAACACTGAAGCTTTCTTT.

The genes are TRBV7-6 and TRBJ1-5, with D unclear. Germline lookup yields CDR1 SGHVS and CDR2 FNYEAQ. Trimming removed 0 bases at V and 6 bases at J, with 6 bases between. This CDR3 has 13 residues. CDR3: CASSLATGQPQHF. The CDR3 nucleotides are TGTGCCAGCAGCTTAGCTACGGGTCAGCCCCAGCATTTT.

The chain uses TRBV28 and TRBJ2-1; D not resolved. V gave up 3 bases and J gave up 8 bases, with 5 bases separating them. Germline loops: CDR1 MDHEN, CDR2 SYDVKM. This CDR3 is built from 11 residues. CDR3 nucleotides: TGTGCCAGCAGTTTCCTCGATGAGCAGTTCTTC. This encodes CASSFLDEQFF.

V and J are TRBV9 and TRBJ1-1; unclear D gene. The germline V gene encodes CDR1 SGDLS and CDR2 YYNGEE. This CDR3 spans 15 amino acids. Between the trimmed V and J ends, which lost 4 bases and 3 bases, there was a span of 16 bases. CDR3 protein: CASSPHLLPDTEAFF. CDR3 bases: TGTGCCAGCAGCCCCCACCTACTCCCGGACACTGAAGCTTTCTTT.

V gene TRBV6-6 combines with J gene TRBJ2-7; 7 bases match TRBD2. The V gene's germline CDR1 is MNHNY and CDR2 SVGAGI (reference sequence). This CDR3 comprises 15 residues. After removal of 8 bases from V and 5 bases from J, the junction contained 15 bases not matched to a gene. In DNA, the CDR3 is TGTGCCAGCGAGGGTGGCGCGGGAGCGATCGACGAGCAGTACTTC. Its protein product is CASEGGAGAIDEQYF.

Remarks on this clone: Additional DNA sequences in this sample encode the identical CDR3. This chain links TRBV18 with TRBJ1-1, with 9 bases fitting TRBD1. The CDR3 covers 14 residues. J was trimmed by 2 bases and V by 3 bases; bases with no gene match: 1. Germline-derived CDR1 and CDR2 are KGHSH and LQKENI. The CDR3 DNA reads as TGTGCCAGCTCACCGGACAGGGGAAACACTGAAGCTTTCTTT. Translated: CASSPDRGNTEAFF.

This rearrangement joins TRBV14 to TRBJ1-1; D is unresolved. Germline CDR1 reads SGHDN; CDR2 reads FVKESK. Trimming pared 2 bases from V and 2 bases from J, leaving 9 bases between. The length of the CDR3 is 14 residues. This CDR3 is CASSQRPPNTEAFF. In DNA form, the CDR3 reads TGTGCCAGCAGCCAACGTCCCCCCAACACTGAAGCTTTCTTT.

This clone showed up just once. The chain uses TRBV28 and TRBJ1-1; tentatively, D is TRBD1 (6 bases). Germline CDR1 reads MDHEN; CDR2 reads SYDVKM. The V and J ends lost 1 base and 1 base respectively, with 10 bases between them. The CDR3 has 15 residues. CDR3 protein: CASSLSARGNTEAFF. The CDR3 coding sequence is TGTGCCAGCAGTTTATCGGCCAGGGGGAACACTGAAGCTTTCTTT.

The rearrangement links TRBV18 to TRBJ1-4, with TRBD1 identical over 9 bases. The V segment lost 3 bases and the J segment 4 bases; nucleotides outside the gene matches: 0. Per the germline V gene, CDR1 is KGHSH and CDR2 is LQKENI. The CDR3 consists of 14 residues. CDR3 sequence: CASSPGQGNEKLFF. The DNA of the CDR3 is TGTGCCAGCTCACCGGGACAGGGTAATGAAAAACTGTTTTTT. The variable domain in full, with the rest retrieved from reference TRBV18 and TRBJ1-4, is NAGVMQNPRHLVRRRGQEARLRCSPMKGHSHVYWYRQLPEEGLKFMVYLQKENIIDESGMPKERFSAEFPKEGPSILRIQQVVRGDSAAYFCASSPGQGNEKLFFGSGTQLSVL.

The chain combines TRBV7-2 with TRBJ2-3; no clear D gene. The V end was cut by 0 bases, the J end by 6 bases, with 19 bases between. In germline, CDR1 is SGHTA, CDR2 FQGNSA. This CDR3 region has 17 residues. The CDR3 loop is CASSLAPSDAARDTQYF. In DNA form, the CDR3 reads TGTGCCAGCAGCTTAGCGCCCAGCGACGCAGCCCGGGATACGCAGTATTTT.

The V call is TRBV15, the J call TRBJ1-2; maybe TRBD1 (6 bases). V gave up 1 base and J gave up 5 bases, with 14 bases separating them. There are 15 residues in the CDR3. Germline CDR1 is LNHNV and CDR2 is YYDKDF (reference sequence). In nucleotides, the CDR3 is TGTGCCACCAGCAGAGTGGGGGCAGGATCTTATGGCTACACCTTC. Its translation is CATSRVGAGSYGYTF. Looking up the rest from reference TRBV15 and TRBJ1-2 gives the full variable domain: DAMVIQNPRYQVTQFGKPVTLSCSQTLNHNVMYWYQQKSSQAPKLLFHYYDKDFNNEADTPDNFQSRRPNTSFCFLDIRSPGLGDTAMYLCATSRVGAGSYGYTFGSGTRLTVV.